The 20 T cell receptor beta chains below were found in one sample sequenced in a study of blood T cell repertoires in COVID-19. Assay used: immunoSEQ multiplex PCR; TCRdb lists only in-frame clones, some missing. The data contain hundreds of thousands of clones, about 83% of them singletons. Material for sequencing was peripheral blood. These receptors were obtained from a woman aged 30 to 39 with COVID-19, enrolled during active disease.

The chain's CDR3 is CASSFSVYEQYF. CDR3 in DNA: TGTGCCAGCAGCTTCTCGGTCTACGAGCAGTACTTC. This chain links TRBV7-9 with TRBJ2-7; D unclear. This CDR3 is 12 amino acids long. V was clipped by 3 bases and J by 3 bases, with 6 bases between them. The germline V gene has CDR1 SEHNR and CDR2 FQNEAQ (reference sequence).

Only one count was recorded for this clone. The chain is built from TRBV11-2 and TRBJ1-1, with 10 bases lining up with TRBD1. Losses at the gene ends were 6 bases for V and 5 bases for J; bases not matched to a gene: 6. CDR3 length: 14 residues. Germline loops: CDR1 SGHAT, CDR2 FQNNGV. The CDR3: CASRRDRGRTEAFF. The CDR3 DNA follows: TGTGCCAGCAGACGCGACAGGGGGCGGACTGAAGCTTTCTTT.

This clone was recorded only once. The genes are TRBV5-1 and TRBJ2-7; weak D call: TRBD1 (6 bases). Trimming cost V 2 bases and J 6 bases, with 12 bases left between them. CDR3 length: 13 amino acids. Germline assignment: CDR1 SGHRS and CDR2 YFSETQ. The CDR3 here is CASSFRDKGEQYF. CDR3 bases: TGCGCCAGCAGCTTCCGGGACAAAGGCGAGCAGTACTTC. The whole variable domain, filled in from reference TRBV5-1 and TRBJ2-7, reads KAGVTQTPRYLIKTRGQQVTLSCSPISGHRSVSWYQQTPGQGLQFLFEYFSETQRNKGNFPGRFSGRQFSNSRSEMNVSTLELGDSALYLCASSFRDKGEQYFGPGTRLTVT.

This clone appeared a single time. V usage is TRBV6-2 or TRBV6-3 and J usage is TRBJ2-4; D may be TRBD2 (6 bases). The germline V gene encodes CDR1 MNHEY and CDR2 SVGEGT. The CDR3 sequence is 15 residues long. Trimming removed 0 bases at V and 8 bases at J, with 14 bases between. CDR3 nucleotide sequence: TGTGCCAGCAGTTACTCGTCCGGGTCGGGAGACATTCAGTACTTC. Its translation: CASSYSSGSGDIQYF.

J is TRBJ1-2 and V is TRBV18; 7 bases agree with TRBD1. The J segment lost 2 bases and the V segment lost 2 bases, leaving 8 bases of the junction unmatched. Germline V lookup: CDR1 KGHSH, CDR2 LQKENI. The CDR3 has 16 amino acids. The chain's CDR3 is CASSPRDSIINYGYTF. The CDR3 DNA is TGTGCCAGCTCACCAAGGGACAGTATAATAAACTATGGCTACACCTTC.

This clone was observed many times. V gene TRBV6-1 combines with J gene TRBJ1-2; D is perhaps TRBD1 (6 bases). The V gene's germline CDR1 is MNHNS and CDR2 SASEGT. The V end was cut by 2 bases, the J end by 5 bases, with 9 bases between. The CDR3 is 13 amino acids. CDR3: CASSESGQYGYTF. The CDR3 DNA reads TGTGCCAGCAGTGAAAGCGGACAGTATGGCTACACCTTC.

V is TRBV27 and J is TRBJ2-5; 8 bases line up with TRBD1. Trimming removed 6 bases from V and 5 bases from J; junction bases left unmatched: 14. The CDR3 length is 16 residues. Germline loops: CDR1 MNHEY, CDR2 SMNVEV (reference sequence). The CDR3 here is CASRQGVDRGWETQYF. CDR3 nucleotide sequence: TGTGCCAGCAGACAAGGGGTCGACAGGGGCTGGGAGACCCAGTACTTC.

The chain combines TRBV19 with TRBJ2-2, with D possibly being TRBD1 (5 bases). In germline, CDR1 is LNHDA, CDR2 SQIVND (reference sequence). The V end was cut by 6 bases, the J end by 9 bases, with 17 bases between. The CDR3 is 14 residues long. DNA for the CDR3: TGTGCCAGTAGGGACACCCCTACAATGAGGGAGCTGTTTTTT. The encoded protein is CASRDTPTMRELFF.

This chain uses TRBV6-6 with TRBJ1-4; D might be TRBD1 (6 bases). V was cut by 0 bases and J by 5 bases, with 10 bases left in between. The CDR3 contains 15 residues. Germline lookup yields CDR1 MNHNY and CDR2 SVGAGI (reference sequence). The CDR3 protein is CASSYSGRGNEKLFF. Written as DNA, the CDR3 is TGTGCCAGCAGTTACTCGGGCAGGGGAAATGAAAAACTGTTTTTT.

V and J are TRBV28 and TRBJ1-1; 8 bases fit TRBD1. The CDR3 is made up of 14 amino acids. The germline V gene has CDR1 MDHEN and CDR2 SYDVKM. V dropped 5 bases and J dropped 3; count of bases not matched to a gene: 5. In nucleotides, the CDR3 is TGTGCCAGCAGTCAACAGGGGGGGTACACTGAAGCTTTCTTT. Amino acids: CASSQQGGYTEAFF.

The sample holds a few counts of this clone. The rearrangement uses TRBV2 and TRBJ2-5; no definite D call. This CDR3 contains 13 residues. Per germline, CDR1 SNHLY and CDR2 FYNNEI. The germline V and J ends were trimmed by 7 bases and 4 bases, with 13 bases remaining between them. CDR3 loop: CASTQTVGETQYF. CDR3 in DNA: TGTGCCAGCACACAGACCGTGGGAGAGACCCAGTACTTC. The full variable domain, in which reference TRBV2 and TRBJ2-5 provide the parts outside the CDR3, is EPEVTQTPSHQVTQMGQEVILRCVPISNHLYFYWYRQILGQKVEFLVSFYNNEISEKSEIFDDQFSVERPDGSNFTLKIRSTKLEDSAMYFCASTQTVGETQYFGPGTRLLVL.

The CDR3 reads CASSEVLDPNYGYTF. The CDR3 bases are TGTGCCAGTAGTGAGGTGTTGGATCCTAACTATGGCTACACCTTC. The rearrangement joins TRBV19 to TRBJ1-2, with D unresolved. CDR1 and CDR2 (germline): LNHDA, SQIVND (reference sequence). Trimming removed 5 bases from V and 0 bases from J, with 13 bases in between. The CDR3 covers 15 residues.

The chain links TRBV5-1 to TRBJ2-7; D gene unclear. The CDR3 contains 12 residues. V was pared by 0 bases and J by 4 bases, with 5 bases between. Germline loops: CDR1 SGHRS, CDR2 YFSETQ. Here the CDR3 DNA reads TGCGCCAGCAGCTTGGATCAATACGAGCAGTACTTC. The encoded protein is CASSLDQYEQYF.

The CDR3 sequence is CASSLVSSTGELFF. DNA of the CDR3: TGTGCCAGCAGCTTAGTTAGTAGCACCGGGGAGCTGTTTTTT. The chain employs TRBV7-8 and TRBJ2-2; D remains ambiguous. The CDR3 contains 14 residues. Germline values: CDR1 SGHVS, CDR2 FQNEAQ. V was trimmed by 1 base and J by 4 bases, leaving 7 bases between them. Full variable domain (remainder filled in from reference TRBV7-8 and TRBJ2-2): GAGVSQSPRYKVAKRGQDVALRCDPISGHVSLFWYQQALGQGPEFLTYFQNEAQLDKSGLPSDRFFAERPEGSVSTLKIQRTQQEDSAVYLCASSLVSSTGELFFGEGSRLTVL.

The chain has TRBV12-3 or TRBV12-4 and TRBJ1-5; no clear D gene. CDR3 length: 13 residues. V lost 2 bases and J lost 5, with 7 bases in between. In DNA, the CDR3 is TGTGCCAGCAGTTTAAGTGAGTATCAGCCCCAGCATTTT. Translating it yields CASSLSEYQPQHF.

The CDR3 sequence is CARRPTGEAFF. For the CDR3, the DNA is TGCGCGCGGCGGCCGACGGGTGAAGCTTTCTTT. V usage is TRBV4-1 and J usage is TRBJ1-1; no clear D. The CDR3 spans 11 residues. Germline values: CDR1 MGHRA, CDR2 YSYEKL.

This chain uses TRBV5-1 with TRBJ2-3; 11 bases are shared with TRBD2. The CDR3 totals 16 residues. V shed 4 bases, J shed 4 bases, and the junction held 8 bases outside the gene matches. The germline gives CDR1 SGHRS, CDR2 YFSETQ. This chain's CDR3 is CASSLQTSGVSDTQYF. The CDR3 DNA reads TGCGCCAGCAGCCTCCAGACTAGCGGGGTCTCAGATACGCAGTATTTT.

V gene TRBV6-6 combines with J gene TRBJ2-7, with D perhaps matching TRBD1 (5 bases). Germline V gene sequence: CDR1 MNHNY, CDR2 SVGAGI (reference sequence). CDR3 length: 16 amino acids. V was pared by 3 bases and J by 4 bases, with 19 bases between. CDR3 nucleotides: TGTGCCAGCAGTTATAACACAGGTGACCCTGGGTACGAGCAGTACTTC. Translation gives CASSYNTGDPGYEQYF.

The chain couples TRBV9 to TRBJ2-3; 9 nucleotides line up with TRBD2. CDR3 size: 16 residues. Germline V gene data show CDR1 as SGDLS and CDR2 as YYNGEE. Trimming cost V 2 bases and J 2 bases; bases outside gene matches: 6. The CDR3 loop reads CASSVRGLADTDTQYF. Written as DNA, the CDR3 is TGTGCCAGCAGCGTGAGGGGACTAGCAGACACAGATACGCAGTATTTT. The entire variable domain, with the rest obtained from reference TRBV9 and TRBJ2-3, is as follows: DSGVTQTPKHLITATGQRVTLRCSPRSGDLSVYWYQQSLDQGLQFLIQYYNGEERAKGNILERFSAQQFPDLHSELNLSSLELGDSALYFCASSVRGLADTDTQYFGPGTRLTVL.

This clone has ten or more counts. This chain links TRBV19 with TRBJ2-2; TRBD1 aligns across 7 bases. Losses at the gene ends were 5 bases for V and 5 bases for J; bases not matched to a gene: 8. The CDR3 covers 15 residues. Germline-derived CDR1 and CDR2 are LNHDA and SQIVND (reference sequence). CDR3 region: CASSDRTGFTGELFF. CDR3 bases: TGTGCCAGTAGTGATCGGACAGGATTTACCGGGGAGCTGTTTTTT.